This T cell receptor beta chain stems from a study of blood T cell repertoires in COVID-19. Data came from immunoSEQ multiplex PCR; TCRdb stores just in-frame clones and leaves some out. The sample contains about 130,000 clones, over 80% of which appear only once. CDR3 length: 17 residues. V was pared by 4 bases and J by 0 bases, with 6 bases of the junction left unmatched. Germline V gene sequence: CDR1 MGHRA, CDR2 YSYEKL. This sequence originates from a man aged 25-45 years who had recovered from COVID-19. J is TRBJ1-4 and V is TRBV4-1; 9 nucleotides agree with TRBD1. Sequencing was done on a sample of PBMCs or T cells enriched from blood (not recorded which). CDR3 in amino acids: CASSLGQGRATNEKLFF. For the CDR3, the DNA is TGCGCCAGCAGCCTCGGACAGGGGAGGGCAACTAATGAAAAACTGTTTTTT.